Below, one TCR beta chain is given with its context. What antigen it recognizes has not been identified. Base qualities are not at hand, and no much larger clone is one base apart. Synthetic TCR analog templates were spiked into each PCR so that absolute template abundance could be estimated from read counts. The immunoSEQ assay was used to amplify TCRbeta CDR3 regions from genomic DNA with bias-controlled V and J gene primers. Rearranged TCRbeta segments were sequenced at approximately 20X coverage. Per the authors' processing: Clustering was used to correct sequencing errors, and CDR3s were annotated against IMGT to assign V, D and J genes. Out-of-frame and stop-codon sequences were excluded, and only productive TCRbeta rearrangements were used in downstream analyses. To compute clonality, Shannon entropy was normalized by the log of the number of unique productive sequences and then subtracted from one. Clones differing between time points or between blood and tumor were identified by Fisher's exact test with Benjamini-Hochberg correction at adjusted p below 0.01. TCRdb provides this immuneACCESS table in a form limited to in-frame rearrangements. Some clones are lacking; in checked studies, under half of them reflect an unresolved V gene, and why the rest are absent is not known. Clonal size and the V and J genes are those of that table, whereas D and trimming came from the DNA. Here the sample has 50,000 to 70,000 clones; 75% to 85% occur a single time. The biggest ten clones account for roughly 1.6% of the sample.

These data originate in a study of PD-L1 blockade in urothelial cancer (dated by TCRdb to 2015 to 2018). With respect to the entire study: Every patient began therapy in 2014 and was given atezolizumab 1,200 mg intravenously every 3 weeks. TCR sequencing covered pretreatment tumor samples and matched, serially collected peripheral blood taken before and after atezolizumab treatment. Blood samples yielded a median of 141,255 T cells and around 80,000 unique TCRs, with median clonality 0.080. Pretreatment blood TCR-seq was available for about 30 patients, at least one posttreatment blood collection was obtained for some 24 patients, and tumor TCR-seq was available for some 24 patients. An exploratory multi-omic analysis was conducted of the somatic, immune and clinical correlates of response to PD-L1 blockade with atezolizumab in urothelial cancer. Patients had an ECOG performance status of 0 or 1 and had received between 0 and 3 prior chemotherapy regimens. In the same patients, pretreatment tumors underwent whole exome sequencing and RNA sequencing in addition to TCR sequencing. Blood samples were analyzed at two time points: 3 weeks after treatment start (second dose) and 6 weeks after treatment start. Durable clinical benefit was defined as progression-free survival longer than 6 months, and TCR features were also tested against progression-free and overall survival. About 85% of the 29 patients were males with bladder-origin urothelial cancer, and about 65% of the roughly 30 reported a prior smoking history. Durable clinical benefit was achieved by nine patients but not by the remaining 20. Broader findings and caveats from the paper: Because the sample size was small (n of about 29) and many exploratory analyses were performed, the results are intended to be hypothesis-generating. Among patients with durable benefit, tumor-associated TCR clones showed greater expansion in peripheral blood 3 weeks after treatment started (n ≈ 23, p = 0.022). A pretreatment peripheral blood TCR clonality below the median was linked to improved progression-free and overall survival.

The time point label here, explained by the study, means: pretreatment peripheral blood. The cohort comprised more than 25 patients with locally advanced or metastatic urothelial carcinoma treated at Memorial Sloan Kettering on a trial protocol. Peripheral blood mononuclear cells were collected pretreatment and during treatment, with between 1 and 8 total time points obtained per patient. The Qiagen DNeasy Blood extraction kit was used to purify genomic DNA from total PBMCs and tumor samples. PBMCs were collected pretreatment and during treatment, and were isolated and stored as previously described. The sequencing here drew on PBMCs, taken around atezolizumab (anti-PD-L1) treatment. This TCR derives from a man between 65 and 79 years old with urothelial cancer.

In nucleotides, the sequence is TGTGCCAGCAAATTGGGGGACAGTGCCACCGGGGAGCTGTTTTTT. It translates as CASKLGDSATGELFF. This receptor chain uses TRBV7-9 and TRBJ2-2; 7 middle bases align to TRBD1. V is pruned by 7 bases and J by 4 bases, leaving 9 bases of the junction without a gene match. The CDR3 goes from the cysteine to the phenylalanine over 15 residues. Solely the CDR3 DNA is kept, with 45 bases framed from the first base. CDR1 and CDR2, looked up from the germline V gene (reference sequence), are SEHNR and FQNEAQ.